This is a list of T cell receptor beta chains from one sample in a study of human T cells and chemical hapten exposure. TCRdb reprocessed the RACE reads via MiXCR and lists one record per CDR3 protein. The sample includes roughly 51,000 distinct CDR3 sequences, 9.5% to 10% of them seen just once. The material was whole blood, obtained in connection with sensitization to the hapten diphenylcyclopropenone (DPC). These TCRs come from a man aged 35-49 years with alopecia areata. Some clones in this sample may be carry-over from other donors' samples. Each CDR3 is given with its conserved first and last residue. Each record gives: D gene, clone size, V gene, J gene, CDR3 DNA, CDR3 protein. The D gene is left open where the match is weak. Size tells how often a clone was seen (once, few, many) or the class of an expanded clone, and some rows leave it out.

-,-,TRBV21-1,TRBJ2-1,TGTGCCAGCGGTAGGAGCGGGAGCGGGAATGAGCAGTTCTTC,CASGRSGSGNEQFF
TRBD1,-,TRBV19,TRBJ2-5,TGTGCCAGTAGTACTCGGACAGGACCTGCAACCCAGTACTTC,CASSTRTGPATQYF
-,many,TRBV28,TRBJ2-7,TGTGCCAGCAGTTTAAGCCCCCCCACTAGCAGGCAGTACTTC,CASSLSPPTSRQYF
-,many,TRBV11-2,TRBJ2-1,TGTGCCAGCAGGGCCCCTTTTCCAAATGAGCAGTTCTTC,CASRAPFPNEQFF
TRBD2,few,TRBV6-6,TRBJ2-5,TGTGCCAGCAGTTCCTCCGGGACTAGCGGCGAGACCCAGTACTTC,CASSSSGTSGETQYF
-,few,TRBV18,TRBJ2-4,TGTGCCAGCTCACCAAGACAGGCCTTAGCCAAAAACATTCAGTACTTC,CASSPRQALAKNIQYF
TRBD2,many,TRBV19,TRBJ2-3,TGTGCCAGTAGTAAACCGACTAGCGGCTTCACAGATACGCAGTATTTT,CASSKPTSGFTDTQYF
TRBD1,medium-sized,TRBV6-2/TRBV6-3,TRBJ1-1,TGTGCCAGCAGCTACTGGGACAGTAGGAACACTGAAGCTTTCTTT,CASSYWDSRNTEAFF
TRBD1,-,TRBV7-9,TRBJ2-7,TGTGCCAGCAGCCCACCCGGGGACAGGGGGCAAGAGCAGTACTTC,CASSPPGDRGQEQYF
-,many,TRBV7-6,TRBJ2-3,TGTGCCAGCAGCCCACACCTCGGAGGGGATACGCAGTATTTT,CASSPHLGGDTQYF
-,many,TRBV6-2/TRBV6-3,TRBJ2-1,TGTGCCAGCACTCCAAGGGGACGTCTGGGCAATGAGCAGTTCTTC,CASTPRGRLGNEQFF
TRBD1,many,TRBV7-2,TRBJ2-1,TGTGCCAGCAGCTTAGCTTCCGGGACAGGGCAATACAATGAGCAGTTCTTC,CASSLASGTGQYNEQFF
-,-,TRBV29-1,TRBJ2-3,TGCAGCGTTGAACTGGGTCTCGGAGATACGCAGTATTTT,CSVELGLGDTQYF
-,-,TRBV28,TRBJ2-7,TGTGCCAGCAGTTCCTCAGGGTTCGGCTACGAGCAGTACTTC,CASSSSGFGYEQYF
TRBD2,many,TRBV27,TRBJ2-5,TGTGCCAGCAGTTCATTCCCTTTCCAGCGGGGCCAAGAGACCCAGTACTTC,CASSSFPFQRGQETQYF
TRBD2,many,TRBV5-4,TRBJ2-7,TGTGCCAGCCGCGGGACTAGTGAAGAGCAGTACTTC,CASRGTSEEQYF
-,many,TRBV4-2,TRBJ2-1,TGTGCCAGCAGCCGATTTAGGCAGGGGAGTTTCAATGAGCAGTTCTTC,CASSRFRQGSFNEQFF
-,few,TRBV28,TRBJ1-1,TGTGCCAGCAGTTTAAATAGACAGGTCAATCGGGCCCCTGAAGCTTTCTTT,CASSLNRQVNRAPEAFF
-,many,TRBV7-9,TRBJ2-7,TGTGCCAGCAGCTCCGGCCCTTCCTACGAGCAGTACTTC,CASSSGPSYEQYF
-,many,TRBV4-3,TRBJ1-1,TGCGCCAGCAGCCAAGGTACGGGCAGGGTAGGCGCTGAAGCTTTCTTT,CASSQGTGRVGAEAFF
TRBD2,many,TRBV6-6,TRBJ2-2,TGTGCCAGCAGTTACTCCCGGGGTAGCGGGGGAACCGGGGAGCTGTTTTTT,CASSYSRGSGGTGELFF
-,many,TRBV6-2/TRBV6-3,TRBJ1-2,TGTGCCAGCAGTTTGACAGCACAGCACTATGGCTACACCTTC,CASSLTAQHYGYTF
-,few,TRBV20-1,TRBJ1-5,TGCAGTGCCCCAATCCGCCAGGGATCATATAGCAATCAGCCCCAGCATTTT,CSAPIRQGSYSNQPQHF
TRBD1,-,TRBV28,TRBJ1-5,TGTGCCAGCAGGGTGGAGGGGGCGACTCAGCCCCAGCATTTT,CASRVEGATQPQHF
-,-,TRBV28,TRBJ1-5,TGTGCCAGCAGTCCCAGGGTCCACCCACTGCATTTT,CASSPRVHPLHF
TRBD1,few,TRBV11-3,TRBJ2-2,TGTGCCAGCAGCTCCGGGACAGGGAAGACCGGGGAGCTGTTTTTT,CASSSGTGKTGELFF
-,few,TRBV28,TRBJ1-2,TGTGCCAGCAGTTCCACCGGGGGGCTACCCTATGGCTACACCTTC,CASSSTGGLPYGYTF
-,few,TRBV20-1,TRBJ2-1,TGCAGTGCTAGGGTGGTTGGTGAGCAGTTCTTC,CSARVVGEQFF
-,-,TRBV29-1,TRBJ2-2,TGCAGCGTTGGGCAGCACACCGGGGAGCTGTTTTTT,CSVGQHTGELFF
-,-,TRBV28,TRBJ1-1,TGTGCCAGCAGCCCCCCCGGTTCTGGAACTGAAGCTTTCTTT,CASSPPGSGTEAFF
-,-,TRBV20-1,TRBJ2-5,TGCAGTGCTAGTTTTCCGGAGGGCCCACGAACTGAGACCCAGTACTTC,CSASFPEGPRTETQYF
TRBD1,few,TRBV29-1,TRBJ2-3,TGCAGCGTCGGGACAGGGCGAAATACGCAGTATTTT,CSVGTGRNTQYF
-,-,TRBV28,TRBJ2-7,TGTGCCAGCAGTTTAACGGGAGACCCCTACGAGCAGTACTTC,CASSLTGDPYEQYF
TRBD2,few,TRBV5-1,TRBJ2-5,TGCGCCAGCAGCTGGGGGACTAGCGCCCTAGAGACCCAGTACTTC,CASSWGTSALETQYF
-,-,TRBV28,TRBJ1-6,TGTGCCAGCCGCGAACAGGGTGTAGGGAATAATTCACCCCTCCACTTT,CASREQGVGNNSPLHF
TRBD2,-,TRBV4-1,TRBJ2-7,TGCGCCAGCAGCCCTGGGACTACCTACGAGCAGTACTTC,CASSPGTTYEQYF